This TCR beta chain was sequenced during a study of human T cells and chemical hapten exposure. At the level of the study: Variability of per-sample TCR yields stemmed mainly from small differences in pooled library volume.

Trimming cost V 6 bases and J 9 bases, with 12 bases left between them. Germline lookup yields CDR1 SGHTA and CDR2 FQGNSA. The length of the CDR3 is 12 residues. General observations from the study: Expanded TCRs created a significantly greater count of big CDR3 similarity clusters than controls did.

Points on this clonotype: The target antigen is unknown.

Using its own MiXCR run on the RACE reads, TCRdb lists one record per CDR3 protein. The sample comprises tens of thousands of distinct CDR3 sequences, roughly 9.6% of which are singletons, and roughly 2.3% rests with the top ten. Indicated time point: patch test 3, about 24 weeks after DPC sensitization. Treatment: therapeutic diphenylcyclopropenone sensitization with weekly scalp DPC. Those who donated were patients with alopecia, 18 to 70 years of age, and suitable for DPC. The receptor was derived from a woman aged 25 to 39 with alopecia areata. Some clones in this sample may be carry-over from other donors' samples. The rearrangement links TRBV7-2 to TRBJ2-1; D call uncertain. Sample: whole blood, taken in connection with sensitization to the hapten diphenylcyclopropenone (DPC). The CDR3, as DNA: TGTGCCAGCAGACCATCAGACCCTGAGCAGTTCTTC. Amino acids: CASRPSDPEQFF. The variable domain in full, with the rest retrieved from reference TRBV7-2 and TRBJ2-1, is GAGVSQSPSNKVTEKGKDVELRCDPISGHTALYWYRQSLGQGLEFLIYFQGNSAPDKSGLPSDRFSAERTGGSVSTLTIQRTQQEDSAVYLCASRPSDPEQFFGPGTRLTVL.